This TCR beta chain was sequenced during a study of human T cells and chemical hapten exposure. Time point indicated: patch test 3, about 24 weeks after DPC sensitization. Specified treatment: therapeutic diphenylcyclopropenone sensitization with weekly scalp DPC. The CDR3 spans 11 residues. V lost 4 bases to trimming and J lost 6 bases, with 10 bases between them. The germline V gene has CDR1 SQVTM and CDR2 ANQGSEA. Original handling: Across samples, TCR counts had a median of about 92,000 and ranged from roughly 23,224 to 690,600. TCRdb recomputed calls from the RACE reads with MiXCR, one row per CDR3 protein. None of the V and J calls come from the authors' own analysis; TCRdb made them. This table holds about 90,000 distinct CDR3 sequences, around 9.9% found once. Study-wide findings and caveats: The study found that DPC sensitization did not change TCRs above 1 in 1000 frequency.

By share, this clonotype ranks as medium-sized. Its specificity is unknown. This TCR was recovered from a woman in her 30s with alopecia areata. Some clones in this sample may be carry-over from other donors' samples. The sequences come from whole blood, collected in connection with sensitization to the hapten diphenylcyclopropenone (DPC). The chain links TRBV29-1 to TRBJ2-7; possible D gene TRBD1, 6 bases. Here the CDR3 reads CSVVRGGEQYF. In DNA form, the CDR3 reads TGCAGCGTTGTGAGAGGGGGCGAGCAGTACTTC.